The source of this T cell receptor (beta chain) is a study of T-cell memory formation after mild COVID-19. The wider study: For the most part, TCR clusters were specific to one donor.

5'RACE with constant-segment primers built TCRalpha and TCRbeta cDNA libraries with UMIs. TCRdb reprocessed the 5' RACE reads with MiXCR, giving one entry per CDR3 protein. This table holds about 620,000 distinct CDR3 sequences, more than 15% found once. With respect to this clonotype: Its antigen is not known.

Findings and limits, study-wide: Contracting clones localized mainly to CM and EM when CD4+ and mainly to EMRA when CD8+. There were some responding clones in pre-infection memory, which suggested that cross-reactive memory had joined.

This clonotype originated in an adult woman who had mild COVID-19 (a few samples of this study predate the infection). Cell type and time point are not known. Material for sequencing was PBMCs or a T cell subset sorted from them (not recorded which).

The DNA for the CDR3 is TGTGCCAGCAGCTCTTTCCAAAGCATTCAGTACTTC. Encoded protein: CASSSFQSIQYF. This chain joins TRBV7-6 and TRBJ2-4, with D uncertain. The CDR3 is made up of 12 amino acids. CDR1 and CDR2 (germline): SGHVS, FNYEAQ. Trimming stripped 4 bases from V and 9 bases from J, with 10 bases between. The full variable domain, with the rest looked up from reference TRBV7-6 and TRBJ2-4, is GAGVSQSPRYKVTKRGQDVALRCDPISGHVSLYWYRQALGQGPEFLTYFNYEAQQDKSGLPNDRFSAERPEGSISTLTIQRTEQRDSAMYRCASSSFQSIQYFGAGTRLSVL.